This paragraph covers one TCR beta chain sequence. Antigen unknown. The data were obtained in a study of blood T cells in healthy people across ages. Whole-study results and caveats: A greater number of naive CD4+ cells and higher diversity distinguished long-lived donors from aged donors.

The second PCR ran 7 to 11 cycles with a sample-barcoded 5' primer and J-beta primers. TCRdb analysed the 5' RACE reads with MiXCR anew, one entry per CDR3 protein. The sample comprises more than 1,000,000 distinct CDR3 sequences, 20% to 25% of which are singletons, and approximately 0.71% rests with the top ten. Another study also made use of these data, one on T cells of mothers and their children.

Sequencing was carried out using blood. The TCR was taken from a girl aged 2 to 10 in good health.

Here the CDR3 DNA reads TGTGCCAGCAGCTTAGGGAGGTCAGCCAAAAACATTCAGTACTTC. Translating gives CASSLGRSAKNIQYF. The gene calls are TRBV7-3 and TRBJ2-4; TRBD2 might be the D (6 bases). Looked up from germline, CDR1 is SGHTA and CDR2 is FQGTGA. The CDR3 is made up of 15 amino acids. Deletions cut 2 bases from V and 0 bases from J, with 8 bases between.